This note documents a single TCR beta chain sequence. Its specific antigen is unknown. Base quality data are lacking; no much larger clone is found one base away. TCR CDR3 regions were amplified from genomic DNA by multiplex PCR using the deep immunoSEQ assay. Genomic DNA extracted from each cell subset was distributed evenly over all wells of several immunoSEQ 96-well plates, and each plate served as one replicate. For sorted subsets, each replicate PCR was loaded with 150 to 250 ng genomic DNA, equivalent to approximately 27,000 T cell genomes. Purified libraries were quantified with a Qubit 3.0 fluorometer, sized on a Bioanalyzer 2100, and re-quantified with the KAPA Library Quantification kit. Every immunoSEQ 96-well plate was sequenced on a dedicated single-read 150-cycle Illumina NextSeq 550 flow cell. In the original analysis: The immunoSEQ output contained only junctional sequences without quality scores, so filtering could not match that applied to full-length reads. To assign V/J genes and CDR3, sequences were annotated against IMGT germline references using PyIR, a Python wrapper for IgBLAST v1.9. Reads were filtered out if the reads had weak V/J assignments (E-value above 1e-6), no CDR3, stop codons, out-of-frame junctions, or ambiguous translated residues. A V3J clonotype was defined by an identical inferred V gene, J gene, and CDR3 amino acid sequence. Percentage overlap between repertoires was computed as shared unique clonotypes divided by the size of the smaller repertoire. Three approaches were used to assess repertoire richness: RTK rarefaction, the Chao1 estimator, and Recon v2.1 estimates of unobserved clonotypes. Generation probabilities for all TCRbeta clonotypes obtained by the gDNA method from a handful of donors were computed using OLGA. What TCRdb holds here is the immuneACCESS table cut down to in-frame rearrangements. Part of the clones is not present; checked against another copy, under half of the missing clones reflect an unresolved V gene, and the others are unexplained. Clonal size and the V and J genes are those of that table, whereas D and trimming came from the DNA. The sample has 2,500,000 or so clones on record, under 95% of them singletons. The ten top clones hold around 0.38% of the sample.

This entry belongs to a study of shared clonotypes between healthy human individuals (dated by TCRdb to the early 2020s). For the study in its entirety: The cohort comprised two women and a few men aged 18 to 49 years. For each donor, CD4 naive and CD4 memory were each run on three plates, CD8 naive on two plates, and CD8 memory on one plate. To estimate repertoire size and how much clonotype sharing occurs between individuals, the study deeply sequenced the blood TCR repertoires of about 5 healthy adults. Different laboratories and diverse techniques were used to prepare libraries and sequence TCR repertoires, to increase sequencing depth and limit assay-specific biases. Between about 0.8 and 9 billion PBMCs per donor were obtained by leukapheresis.

Study-wide conclusions, independent of this receptor: Clonotypes shared by all four sorted-subset donors showed higher generation probabilities than non-shared clonotypes. Pairwise subsampling led to the expectation that sequencing depth would affect the degree of clonotype sharing among donors. Only blood was sampled, and tissue TCR repertoires likely differ from those in blood. The genetic and exposure-history diversity represented was limited by the small number of donors. Incomplete sequencing was indicated by rarefaction of sorted-subset datasets, despite the large sequencing depth. When four donors were compared, the shared fraction of clonotypes was roughly 4.8% for naive CD4, over 3% for naive CD8, about 2.4% for memory CD4, and about 0.36% for memory CD8. Naive subsets generally had larger estimated clonotype richness than memory subsets did.

The donors were healthy, HIV-negative adults with no recently reported acute infections or vaccinations. Every donor was a Caucasian adult residing in Nashville, Tennessee, USA. CD4+ T cells were enriched by magnetic negative selection, after which naive cells were positively selected on CD45RA and the negative fraction was taken as the memory subset. Blood was obtained by leukapheresis, after which PBMCs were separated by Ficoll-Histopaque density gradient centrifugation and cryopreserved in liquid nitrogen vapor phase. Analytical flow cytometry was used to check the purity and quantity of each magnetically sorted T cell population. Genomic DNA was isolated from each sorted fraction and quantified by UV absorbance on a Nanodrop 2000c. Cut back by 4 bases and 2 bases, the V and J ends lie 12 bases apart. The germline V gene specifies MRHNA as CDR1 and SNTAGT as CDR2. Including the terminal cysteine and phenylalanine, the CDR3 comprises 14 residues. The entry retains the CDR3 DNA only, 42 bases that are in frame from base 1.

The sequence derives from a man aged 18-30 years in good health. Some clones in this sample may be carry-over from other donors' samples. What was sequenced was naive CD4+ T cells from PBMCs. This specimen's cell subset or site label, interpreted: CD45RA+ positively selected. This sequence uses TRBV6-4 and TRBJ2-7, with TRBD2 tentatively as D gene (6 bases match). The nucleotides are TGTGCCAGCAGTGTTGGTAGCGGACCCTACGAGCAGTACTTC. This yields the protein CASSVGSGPYEQYF.